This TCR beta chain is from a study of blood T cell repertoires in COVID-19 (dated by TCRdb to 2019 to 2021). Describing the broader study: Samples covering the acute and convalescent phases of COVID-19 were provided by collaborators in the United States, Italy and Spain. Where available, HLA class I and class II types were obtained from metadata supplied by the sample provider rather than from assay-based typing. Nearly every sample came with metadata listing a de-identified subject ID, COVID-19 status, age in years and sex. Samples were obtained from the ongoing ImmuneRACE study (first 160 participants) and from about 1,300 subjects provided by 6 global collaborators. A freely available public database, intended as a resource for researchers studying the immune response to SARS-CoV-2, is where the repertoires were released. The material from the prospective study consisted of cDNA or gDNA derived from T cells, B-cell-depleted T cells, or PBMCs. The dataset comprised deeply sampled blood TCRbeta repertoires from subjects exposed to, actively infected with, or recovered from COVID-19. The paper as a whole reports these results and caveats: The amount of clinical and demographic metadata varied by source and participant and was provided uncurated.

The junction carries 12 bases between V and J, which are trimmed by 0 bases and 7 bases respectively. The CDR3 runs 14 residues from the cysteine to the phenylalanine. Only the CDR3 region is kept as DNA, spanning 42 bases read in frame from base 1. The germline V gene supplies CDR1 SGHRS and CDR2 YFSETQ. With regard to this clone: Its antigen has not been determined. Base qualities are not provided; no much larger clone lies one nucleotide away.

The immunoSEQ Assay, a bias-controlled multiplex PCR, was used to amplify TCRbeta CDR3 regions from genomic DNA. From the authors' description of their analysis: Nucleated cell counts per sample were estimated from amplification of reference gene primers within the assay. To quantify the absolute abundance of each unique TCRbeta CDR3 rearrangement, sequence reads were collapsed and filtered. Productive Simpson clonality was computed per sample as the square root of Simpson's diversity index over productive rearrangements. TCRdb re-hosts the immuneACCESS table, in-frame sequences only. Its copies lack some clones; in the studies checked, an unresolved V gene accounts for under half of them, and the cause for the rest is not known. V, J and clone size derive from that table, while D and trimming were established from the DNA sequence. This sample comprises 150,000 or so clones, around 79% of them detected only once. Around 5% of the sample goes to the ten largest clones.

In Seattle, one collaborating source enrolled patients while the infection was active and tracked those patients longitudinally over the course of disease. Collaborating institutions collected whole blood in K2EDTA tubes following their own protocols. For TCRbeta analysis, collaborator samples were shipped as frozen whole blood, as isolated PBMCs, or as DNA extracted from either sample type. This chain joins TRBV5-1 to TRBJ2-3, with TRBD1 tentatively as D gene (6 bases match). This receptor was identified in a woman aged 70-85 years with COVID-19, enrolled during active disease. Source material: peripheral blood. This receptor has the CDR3 CASSLEQGRYTQYF. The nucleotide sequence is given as TGCGCCAGCAGCTTGGAACAGGGCCGCTATACGCAGTATTTT. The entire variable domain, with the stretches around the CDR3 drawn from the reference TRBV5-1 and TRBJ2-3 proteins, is KAGVTQTPRYLIKTRGQQVTLSCSPISGHRSVSWYQQTPGQGLQFLFEYFSETQRNKGNFPGRFSGRQFSNSRSEMNVSTLELGDSALYLCASSLEQGRYTQYFGPGTRLTVL.